Following are 21 T cell receptor beta chains from one sample sequenced in a study of technical replicates of blood from a handful of donors. Assay: immunoSEQ multiplex PCR; the TCRdb copy retains only in-frame clones and omits some. The top ten clones hold under 0.3% of a sample with tens of thousands of clones, around 97% of them seen once. Input material: T cells isolated from PBMCs. The receptors shown here come from a human donor in good health.

This clone was detected a few times. The rearrangement joins TRBV6-5 to TRBJ2-3; 7 bases line up with TRBD2. The V gene end was trimmed by 4 bases and the J gene end by 2 bases; junction bases not matched to a gene: 3. The length of the CDR3 is 14 residues. Germline V gene sequence: CDR1 MNHEY, CDR2 SVGAGI. As DNA, the CDR3 is TGTGCCAGCAGTTTTAGCGGGCCCACAGATACGCAGTATTTT. It codes for CASSFSGPTDTQYF.

The rearrangement uses TRBV27 and TRBJ2-1; possible D gene TRBD1, 5 bases. V lost 6 bases, J lost 7 bases, and 13 bases lay in between. Germline V CDR1 and CDR2: MNHEY, SMNVEV (reference sequence). The CDR3 contains 13 residues. CDR3 DNA: TGTGCCAGCAGAACAGAAGACAGTAATGAGCAGTTCTTC. This encodes CASRTEDSNEQFF.

This chain joins TRBV11-2 and TRBJ2-1; weak D call: TRBD2 (6 bases). Looked up from germline, CDR1 is SGHAT and CDR2 is FQNNGV. The length of the CDR3 is 15 residues. Trimming took off 5 bases at V and 7 bases at J, with 18 bases between the two ends. The CDR3 region is CASSTSGTVLNEQFF. CDR3 in DNA: TGTGCCAGCAGCACATCCGGGACTGTCTTAAATGAGCAGTTCTTC.

V usage is TRBV6-1 and J usage is TRBJ1-1, with 8 bases matching TRBD1. The germline V gene encodes CDR1 MNHNS and CDR2 SASEGT. The V and J ends lost 6 bases and 1 base, in that order; junction bases with no gene match: 4. This CDR3 is 14 amino acids long. This CDR3 reads CASSRQGRNTEAFF. The CDR3 DNA follows: TGTGCCAGCAGCAGACAGGGGAGGAACACTGAAGCTTTCTTT.

The chain employs TRBV2 and TRBJ2-1, with 11 positions matching TRBD2. Germline CDR1 reads SNHLY; CDR2 reads FYNNEI. The trim removed 6 bases at V and 8 bases at J, leaving 9 bases unmatched. This CDR3 region has 15 residues. The CDR3 loop reads CASRELAGVIDEQFF. DNA of the CDR3: TGTGCCAGCAGGGAACTAGCGGGAGTAATCGATGAGCAGTTCTTC.

The V call is TRBV11-2, the J call TRBJ2-7, with TRBD1 matching over 9 bases. The V segment lost 5 bases and the J segment 6 bases; nucleotides outside the gene matches: 14. The CDR3 has 16 residues. The germline gives CDR1 SGHAT, CDR2 FQNNGV. The CDR3 spells CASSPTTGTGPLEQYF. The CDR3 nucleotides read TGTGCCAGCAGCCCCACAACCGGGACAGGGCCTCTCGAGCAGTACTTC. Looking up the rest from reference TRBV11-2 and TRBJ2-7 gives the full variable domain: EAGVAQSPRYKIIEKRQSVAFWCNPISGHATLYWYQQILGQGPKLLIQFQNNGVVDDSQLPKDRFSAERLKGVDSTLKIQPAKLEDSAVYLCASSPTTGTGPLEQYFGPGTRLTVT.

This chain uses TRBV18 with TRBJ1-2; 7 bases map to TRBD1. V shed 4 bases and J 1 base; nucleotides not matched to a gene: 3. CDR1 is KGHSH, CDR2 LQKENI, per germline. The CDR3 totals 14 residues. CDR3 nucleotides: TGTGCCAGCTCACTAGGGACAGATAACTATGGCTACACCTTC. Encoded protein: CASSLGTDNYGYTF.

The V call is TRBV6-5, the J call TRBJ2-1; 10 nucleotides align to TRBD1. The CDR3 length is 14 residues. Germline CDR1 MNHEY, CDR2 SVGAGI. V gave up 10 bases and J gave up 7 bases; unmatched junction bases: 10. The DNA of the CDR3 is TGTGCCACCGACCCGGGACAGGGGCGGAATGAGCAGTTCTTC. Its translation: CATDPGQGRNEQFF.

For this clone: Within the sample, other DNA sequences also encode this same CDR3. The V call is TRBV7-3, the J call TRBJ2-5, with D possibly being TRBD2 (7 bases). The CDR3 sequence is 13 residues long. CDR1 and CDR2 from the germline V gene are SGHTA and FQGTGA. Trimming removed 4 bases from V and 3 bases from J, with 9 bases in between. CDR3 DNA: TGTGCCAGCAGCTGGGGGGGCGAAGAGACCCAGTACTTC. Amino acid sequence: CASSWGGEETQYF.

The chain employs TRBV7-8 and TRBJ2-1; 12 bases match TRBD2. With V trimmed by 3 bases and J by 9 bases, 6 bases remained unmatched. This CDR3 spans 15 amino acids. Germline V gene sequence: CDR1 SGHVS, CDR2 FQNEAQ. CDR3 coding DNA: TGTGCCAGCAGCTTCCTAGCGGGGGGGGGCGGTGAGCAGTTCTTC. Protein: CASSFLAGGGGEQFF.

The V and J genes are TRBV4-1 and TRBJ1-5; D is unclear. V was shortened by 0 bases and J by 4 bases, with 10 bases between the two germline ends. This CDR3 spans 15 amino acids. CDR1 and CDR2 from the germline V gene are MGHRA and YSYEKL. CDR3 loop: CASSQERGSNQPQHF. CDR3 DNA: TGCGCCAGCAGCCAAGAGAGAGGCAGTAATCAGCCCCAGCATTTT.

The J gene is TRBJ2-5, the V gene TRBV27; 9 bases map to TRBD2. CDR3 length equals 15 residues. The germline CDR1 and CDR2 sequences are MNHEY and SMNVEV (reference sequence). The V segment lost 4 bases and the J segment 4 bases; nucleotides outside the gene matches: 7. In DNA, the CDR3 is TGTGCCAGCAGTTCCTGGCAGCGGGAGGCAGAGACCCAGTACTTC. As protein: CASSSWQREAETQYF.

J is TRBJ2-5 and V is TRBV19; TRBD2 agrees at 8 bases. Trimming at V came to 5 bases and at J to 5 bases, leaving 7 bases not matched to a gene. CDR1 is LNHDA, CDR2 SQIVND, per germline (reference sequence). CDR3 size: 14 residues. CDR3 DNA: TGTGCCAGTAGTCAAGGACTAGCCGGGGAGACCCAGTACTTC. Protein sequence: CASSQGLAGETQYF.

The chain combines TRBV28 with TRBJ1-2; TRBD1 is a possible D gene (5 bases). The V gene's germline CDR1 is MDHEN and CDR2 SYDVKM. The V end lost 6 bases, the J end lost 7 bases, and 15 bases lay between the germline ends. The CDR3 covers 13 residues. CDR3 sequence reads: CASSLPGVGGYTF. CDR3 DNA sequence: TGTGCCAGCAGCCTTCCGGGGGTAGGTGGCTACACCTTC.

V and J are TRBV4-1 and TRBJ2-7; maybe TRBD1 (5 bases). V was clipped by 2 bases and J by 2 bases, with 10 bases between them. In germline, CDR1 is MGHRA, CDR2 YSYEKL. The CDR3 has 14 residues. CDR3 amino acids: CASSQPSRAYEQYF. In DNA, the CDR3 is TGCGCCAGCAGCCAACCGAGCAGGGCCTACGAGCAGTACTTC.

The chain links TRBV2 to TRBJ1-4; D is unclear. V was cut by 1 base and J by 5 bases, with 5 bases left in between. Germline CDR1 is SNHLY and CDR2 is FYNNEI. The CDR3 extends over 13 amino acids. CDR3 DNA sequence: TGTGCCAGCAGTGAAGTGAGGAATGAAAAACTGTTTTTT. It yields the protein CASSEVRNEKLFF.

The chain employs TRBV4-1 and TRBJ2-1; D might be TRBD1 (5 bases). V was clipped by 0 bases and J by 9 bases, with 15 bases between them. The CDR3 totals 15 residues. From germline, CDR1 is MGHRA and CDR2 YSYEKL. This CDR3 is CASSQEEQGRFEQFF. CDR3 DNA: TGCGCCAGCAGCCAAGAGGAGCAGGGCAGATTTGAGCAGTTCTTC.

The CDR3 region is CASSLTDTNTGELFF. In DNA, the CDR3 is TGCGCCAGCAGCCTGACAGATACGAACACCGGGGAGCTGTTTTTT. The chain has TRBV4-1 and TRBJ2-2, with D perhaps TRBD1 (5 bases). CDR3 length: 15 amino acids. With 4 bases removed from V and 0 bases from J, the gap between germline ends came to 9 bases. Germline lookup yields CDR1 MGHRA and CDR2 YSYEKL.

This clone was seen a single time. The CDR3 sequence is CASTTPNTPYNEQFF. As DNA, the CDR3 is TGTGCCAGCACCACCCCAAACACCCCCTACAATGAGCAGTTCTTC. This chain uses TRBV7-9 with TRBJ2-1; no reliable D call. The germline CDR1 and CDR2 sequences are SEHNR and FQNEAQ (reference sequence). The CDR3 length is 15 residues. V was trimmed by 7 bases and J by 2 bases, leaving 15 bases between them.

The chain is built from TRBV14 and TRBJ1-1; 7 nucleotides match TRBD1. Germline assignment: CDR1 SGHDN and CDR2 FVKESK. The ends lost 2 bases at V and 10 bases at J; junction bases unmatched: 7. This CDR3 region has 13 residues. The CDR3 protein is CASSQIGTVVAFF. CDR3 in DNA: TGTGCCAGCAGCCAAATTGGGACAGTTGTAGCTTTCTTT.

The V call is TRBV27, the J call TRBJ2-1; the match to TRBD2 covers 7 bases. The CDR3 has 16 amino acids. The ends lost 2 bases at V and 8 bases at J; junction bases unmatched: 12. Per germline, CDR1 MNHEY and CDR2 SMNVEV (reference sequence). The DNA of the CDR3 is TGTGCCAGCAGTTTAACATTAGCGGGTACTGAGGATGAGCAGTTCTTC. Translating gives CASSLTLAGTEDEQFF.